These 5 T cell receptor beta chains were sequenced from one sample in a study of technical replicates of blood from several donors (dated by TCRdb to between 2016 and 2019). The receptor library was made with the immunoSEQ multiplex PCR assay. TCRdb limited this immuneACCESS table to in-frame rearrangements with V and J called. A share of clones is missing; checked studies link under half to unresolved V genes, and the rest is unexplained. For this sample the table gives about 67,000 clones, of which 95% to 98% were detected only once. The ten largest clones take up 0.16% of the sample. Input material: T cells isolated from PBMCs. The receptors originated from a human donor in good health.

This clone was found once. The V and J genes are TRBV7-9 and TRBJ1-5; TRBD1 is a possible D gene (5 bases). The germline V and J ends were trimmed by 3 bases and 2 bases, with 11 bases remaining between them. Per the germline V gene, CDR1 is SEHNR and CDR2 is FQNEAQ (reference sequence). The CDR3 is made up of 15 amino acids. CDR3 residues: CASSFGGLGNQPQHF. CDR3 nucleotides: TGTGCCAGCAGCTTCGGGGGGTTGGGCAATCAGCCCCAGCATTTT.

V usage is TRBV27 and J usage is TRBJ2-7, with 8 positions matching TRBD1. Per germline, CDR1 MNHEY and CDR2 SMNVEV (reference sequence). The ends lost 4 bases at V and 6 bases at J; junction bases unmatched: 8. The CDR3 is 14 residues long. The CDR3 DNA is TGTGCCAGCAGTTCAAGGACAGGGTTGAGCGAGCAGTACTTC. The encoded protein is CASSSRTGLSEQYF.

The chain is built from TRBV5-6 and TRBJ1-2, with TRBD1 as a possible D gene (5 bases). V shed 0 bases and J shed 3 bases, with 12 bases lying between them. From germline, CDR1 is SGHDT and CDR2 YYEEEE. The CDR3 is made up of 15 amino acids. The CDR3 DNA follows: TGTGCCAGCAGCTTGGTACAGGAGATCTACTATGGCTACACCTTC. Its translation is CASSLVQEIYYGYTF.

The chain employs TRBV5-1 and TRBJ1-1; no definite D call. Germline CDR1 is SGHRS and CDR2 is YFSETQ. This CDR3 is 13 amino acids long. V was trimmed by 6 bases and J by 0 bases, leaving 9 bases between them. This CDR3 reads CASTEVMNTEAFF. The CDR3 nucleotides are TGCGCCAGCACGGAGGTCATGAACACTGAAGCTTTCTTT.

The rearrangement uses TRBV7-6 and TRBJ2-7; tentatively, D is TRBD1 (5 bases). V was shortened by 3 bases and J by 3 bases, with 9 bases between the two germline ends. Looked up from germline, CDR1 is SGHVS and CDR2 is FNYEAQ. The CDR3 covers 13 residues. The CDR3 sequence is CASSFDDSYEQYF. CDR3 DNA sequence: TGTGCCAGCAGCTTTGATGACAGCTACGAGCAGTACTTC.